A single sample gave rise to the 10 T cell receptor beta chains below, sequenced in a study of cytomegalovirus exposure and HLA in healthy donors. PCR was performed using 60 Vbeta and 13 Jbeta primers. The table came from immunoSEQ multiplex PCR; TCRdb's copy has only in-frame clones and leaves some out. Of 180,000 or so clones listed, roughly four fifths are singletons. The sample taken for sequencing was PBMCs. Source of these receptors: a female donor in good health and CMV-seronegative.

The gene calls are TRBV13 and TRBJ2-3; weak D call: TRBD2 (5 bases). The CDR3 sequence is 17 residues long. Germline V gene sequence: CDR1 PRHDT, CDR2 FYEKMQ (reference sequence). Trimming took 5 bases from V and 4 from J, leaving 22 bases between them. CDR3 DNA: TGTGCCAGCAGCCAAATCCCTCGGGCGGGTCGGGCAGATACGCAGTATTTT. It translates to CASSQIPRAGRADTQYF.

The CDR3 nucleotides are TGTGCCAGTAGTATAGGCGGGAAACTGTTTTTT. This encodes CASSIGGKLFF. This rearrangement joins TRBV19 to TRBJ1-4; the D is unclear. CDR3 length: 11 amino acids. Germline-derived CDR1 and CDR2 are LNHDA and SQIVND (reference sequence). Trimming cost V 1 base and J 11 bases, with 5 bases left between them.

The chain uses TRBV19 and TRBJ1-2; 8 bases are shared with TRBD1. The trim removed 3 bases at V and 2 bases at J, leaving 5 bases unmatched. Germline V gene lookup returns CDR1 LNHDA and CDR2 SQIVND (reference sequence). This CDR3 region has 15 residues. CDR3 coding DNA: TGTGCCAGTAGTATGCCCGACAGGGGCAACTATGGCTACACCTTC. Translation gives CASSMPDRGNYGYTF.

The chain has TRBV2 and TRBJ1-1, with TRBD1 as a possible D gene (6 bases). Germline CDR1 reads SNHLY; CDR2 reads FYNNEI. CDR3 length: 15 residues. The V gene lost 6 bases and the J gene lost 0 bases, with 14 bases spanning the gap. The CDR3 bases are TGTGCCAGCAGAGAGGACAGAGCCATGAACACTGAAGCTTTCTTT. Translation gives CASREDRAMNTEAFF. Based on the CDR3 plus reference TRBV2 and TRBJ1-1, the full variable domain is EPEVTQTPSHQVTQMGQEVILRCVPISNHLYFYWYRQILGQKVEFLVSFYNNEISEKSEIFDDQFSVERPDGSNFTLKIRSTKLEDSAMYFCASREDRAMNTEAFFGQGTRLTVV.

The chain uses TRBV4-3 and TRBJ2-7; maybe TRBD1 (6 bases). CDR1 LGHNA and CDR2 YSLEER come from the germline V gene. V gave up 3 bases and J gave up 0 bases, with 9 bases separating them. The CDR3 runs 14 residues. In nucleotides, the CDR3 is TGCGCCAGCAGCCAGGACAGAAGCTCCTACGAGCAGTACTTC. Amino acids: CASSQDRSSYEQYF.

The chain has TRBV7-3 and TRBJ2-2; TRBD1 matches 9 bases. The CDR3 totals 15 residues. Germline CDR1 is SGHTA and CDR2 is FQGTGA. With 4 bases clipped from V and 6 bases from J, the junction kept 6 bases outside the gene matches. CDR3 protein: CASSSHRGPAGELFF. Written as DNA, the CDR3 is TGTGCCAGCAGCTCCCACAGGGGGCCGGCCGGGGAGCTGTTTTTT.

The V gene is TRBV7-2, the J gene TRBJ2-3; D gene unclear. The germline V and J ends were trimmed by 6 bases and 3 bases, with 16 bases remaining between them. Germline V lookup: CDR1 SGHTA, CDR2 FQGNSA. CDR3 length: 15 residues. The CDR3 spells CASRDGALLTDTQYF. The CDR3 DNA reads TGTGCCAGCAGGGATGGAGCGTTACTTACAGATACGCAGTATTTT.

V and J are TRBV19 and TRBJ2-1; TRBD1 matches at 9 bases. CDR3 length: 16 amino acids. The trim removed 3 bases at V and 7 bases at J, leaving 10 bases unmatched. Germline V CDR1 and CDR2: LNHDA, SQIVND (reference sequence). Here the CDR3 DNA reads TGTGCCAGTAGTATGGTCGGACAGGGGTTTCAGAATGAGCAGTTCTTC. This encodes CASSMVGQGFQNEQFF. Complete variable domain (other parts from reference TRBV19 and TRBJ2-1): DGGITQSPKYLFRKEGQNVTLSCEQNLNHDAMYWYRQDPGQGLRLIYYSQIVNDFQKGDIAEGYSVSREKKESFPLTVTSAQKNPTAFYLCASSMVGQGFQNEQFFGPGTRLTVL.

V usage is TRBV27 and J usage is TRBJ1-2; possibly TRBD1 for D (5 bases). The CDR3 is made up of 12 amino acids. The V gene's germline CDR1 is MNHEY and CDR2 SMNVEV (reference sequence). Trimming stripped 6 bases from V and 7 bases from J, with 12 bases between. The CDR3 coding sequence is TGTGCCAGCAGCCAGGGCTTTGGTGGCTACACCTTC. Translation: CASSQGFGGYTF.

The rearrangement uses TRBV7-2 and TRBJ1-2; D gene uncertain. The germline V gene has CDR1 SGHTA and CDR2 FQGNSA. V was clipped by 4 bases and J by 4 bases, with 13 bases between them. The CDR3 length is 14 residues. The CDR3 loop is CASSSRGQGYGYTF. As DNA, the CDR3 is TGTGCCAGCAGCTCCCGAGGCCAAGGCTATGGCTACACCTTC.